Described below is a single T cell receptor beta chain sequence and its context. Time point indicated: cycle 4 day 1 (C4D1), after 6 weeks of nivolumab. After autologous stem cell transplantation all patients relapsed, and prior brentuximab vedotin exposure differed between cohorts. Magnetic negative selection of thawed PBMCs yielded the CD8+ T cells. The record originates from a study of PD-1 blockade in classical Hodgkin lymphoma. Clones were read by immunoSEQ multiplex PCR, and TCRdb kept only the in-frame ones, dropping some. The sample includes 3,000 or so clones, under 85% of them seen just once. The material was CD8+ T cells from blood, obtained before the fourth cycle of nivolumab. The TCR originated in a human donor with classical Hodgkin lymphoma.

The CDR3: CASSPGSSYEQYF. DNA for the CDR3: TGTGCCAGCAGTCCCGGATCGTCCTACGAGCAGTACTTC. The rearrangement uses TRBV6-6 and TRBJ2-7; D remains unclear. This CDR3 comprises 13 residues. The germline CDR1 and CDR2 sequences are MNHNY and SVGAGI (reference sequence). V lost 5 bases to trimming and J lost 1 base, with 9 bases between them.